Below, one TCR beta chain is given with its context. This sample is drawn from a study of cytomegalovirus exposure and HLA in healthy donors. The PCR had 60 Vbeta and 13 Jbeta primers. Only in-frame clones appear in the TCRdb table, and some are missing; sequencing was by immunoSEQ multiplex PCR. The table lists about 230,000 clones, around four fifths of them singletons. J gave up 4 bases and V 7 bases, and 6 bases lay outside the gene matches. The CDR3 covers 13 residues. Germline assignment: CDR1 SGHAT and CDR2 FQNNGV. Sequenced material: PBMCs. This TCR derives from a woman aged 60 to 75 in good health and CMV-seropositive. The rearrangement uses TRBV11-2 and TRBJ1-2, with 7 bases matching TRBD1. The chain's CDR3 is CASTRQGRYGYTF. The CDR3 bases are TGTGCCAGCACAAGACAGGGCCGCTATGGCTACACCTTC.